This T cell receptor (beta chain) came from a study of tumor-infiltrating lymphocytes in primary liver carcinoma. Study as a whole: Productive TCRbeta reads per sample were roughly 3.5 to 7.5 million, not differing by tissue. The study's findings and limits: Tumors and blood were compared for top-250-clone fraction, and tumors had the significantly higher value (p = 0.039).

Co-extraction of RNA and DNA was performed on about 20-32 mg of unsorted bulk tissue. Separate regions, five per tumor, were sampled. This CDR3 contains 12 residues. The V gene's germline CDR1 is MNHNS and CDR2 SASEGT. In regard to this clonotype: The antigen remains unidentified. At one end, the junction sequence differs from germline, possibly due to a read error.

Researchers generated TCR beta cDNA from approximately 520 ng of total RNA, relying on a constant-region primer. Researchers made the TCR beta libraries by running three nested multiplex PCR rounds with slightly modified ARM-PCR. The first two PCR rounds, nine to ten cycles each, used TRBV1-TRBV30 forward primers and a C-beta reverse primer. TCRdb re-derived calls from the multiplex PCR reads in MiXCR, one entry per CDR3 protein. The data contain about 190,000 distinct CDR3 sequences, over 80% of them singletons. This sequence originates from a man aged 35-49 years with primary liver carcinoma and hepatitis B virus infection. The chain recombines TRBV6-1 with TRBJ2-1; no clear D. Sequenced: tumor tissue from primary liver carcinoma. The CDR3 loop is CASLPSYYEQFF. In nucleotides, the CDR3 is TGTGCCAGCCTTCCATCCTACTATGAGCAGTTCTTC.